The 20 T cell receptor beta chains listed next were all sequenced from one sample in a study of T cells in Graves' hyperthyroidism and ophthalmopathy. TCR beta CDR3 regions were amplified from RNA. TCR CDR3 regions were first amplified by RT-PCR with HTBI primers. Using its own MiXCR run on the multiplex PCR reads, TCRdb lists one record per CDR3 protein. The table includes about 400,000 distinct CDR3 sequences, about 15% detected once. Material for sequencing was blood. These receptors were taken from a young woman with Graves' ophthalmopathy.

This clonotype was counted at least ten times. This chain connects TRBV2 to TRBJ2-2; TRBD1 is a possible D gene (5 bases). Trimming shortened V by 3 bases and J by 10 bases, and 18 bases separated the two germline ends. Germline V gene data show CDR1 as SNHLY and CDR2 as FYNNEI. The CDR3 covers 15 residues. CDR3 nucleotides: TGTGCCAGCAGTGATTCCCAGGGTGGGATTGAGGAGCTGTTTTTT. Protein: CASSDSQGGIEELFF.

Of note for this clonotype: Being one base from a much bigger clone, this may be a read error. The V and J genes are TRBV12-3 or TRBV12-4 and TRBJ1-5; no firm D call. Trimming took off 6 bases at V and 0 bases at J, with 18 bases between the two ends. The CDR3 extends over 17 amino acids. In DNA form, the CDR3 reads TGTGCCAGCAGCAATAGCCACACAGATTATAGCAATCAGCCCCAGCATTTT. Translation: CASSNSHTDYSNQPQHF.

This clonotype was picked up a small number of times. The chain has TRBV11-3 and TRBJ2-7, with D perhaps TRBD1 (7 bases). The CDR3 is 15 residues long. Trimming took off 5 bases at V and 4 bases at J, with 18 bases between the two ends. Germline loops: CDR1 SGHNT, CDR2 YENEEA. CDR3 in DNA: TGTGCCAGCAGCCCGCGGGGACAGACGTCTTACGAGCAGTACTTC. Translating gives CASSPRGQTSYEQYF.

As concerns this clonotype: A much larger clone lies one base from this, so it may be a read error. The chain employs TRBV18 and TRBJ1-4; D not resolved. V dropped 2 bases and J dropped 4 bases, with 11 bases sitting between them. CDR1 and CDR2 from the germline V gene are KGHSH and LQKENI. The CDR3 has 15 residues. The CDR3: CASSPSRNFNEKLFF. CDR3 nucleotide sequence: TGTGCCAGCTCACCATCCAGGAACTTTAATGAAAAACTGTTTTTT.

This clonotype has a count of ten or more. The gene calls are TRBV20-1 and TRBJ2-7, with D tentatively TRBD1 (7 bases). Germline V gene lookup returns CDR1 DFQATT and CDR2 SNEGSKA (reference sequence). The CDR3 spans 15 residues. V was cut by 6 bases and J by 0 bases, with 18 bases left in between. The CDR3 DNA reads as TGCAGTGCCACCCATGGACAGGACTACTCCTACGAGCAGTACTTC. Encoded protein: CSATHGQDYSYEQYF.

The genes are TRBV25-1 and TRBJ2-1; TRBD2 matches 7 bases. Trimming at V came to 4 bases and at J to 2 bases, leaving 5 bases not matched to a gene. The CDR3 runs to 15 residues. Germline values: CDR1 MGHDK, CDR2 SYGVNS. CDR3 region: CASSGLGGAYNEQFF. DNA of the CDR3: TGTGCCAGCAGTGGGTTGGGGGGGGCCTACAATGAGCAGTTCTTC.

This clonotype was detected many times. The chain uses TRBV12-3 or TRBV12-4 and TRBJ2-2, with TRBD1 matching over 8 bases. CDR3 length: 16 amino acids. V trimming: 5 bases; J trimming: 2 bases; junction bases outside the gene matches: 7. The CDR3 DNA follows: TGTGCCAGCAGTCCCCGGGACAGGAAAAACACCGGGGAGCTGTTTTTT. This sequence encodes CASSPRDRKNTGELFF.

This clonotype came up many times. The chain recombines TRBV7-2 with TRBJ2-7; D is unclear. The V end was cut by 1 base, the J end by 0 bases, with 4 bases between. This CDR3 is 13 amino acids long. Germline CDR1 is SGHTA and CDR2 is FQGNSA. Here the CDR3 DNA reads TGTGCCAGCAGCTTAGACCTCTCCTACGAGCAGTACTTC. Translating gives CASSLDLSYEQYF.

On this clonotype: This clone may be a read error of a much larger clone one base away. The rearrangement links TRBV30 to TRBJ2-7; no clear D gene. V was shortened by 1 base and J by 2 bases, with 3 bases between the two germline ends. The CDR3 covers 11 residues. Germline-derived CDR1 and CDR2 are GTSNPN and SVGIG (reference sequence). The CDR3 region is CAWSEAYEQYF. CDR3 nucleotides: TGTGCCTGGAGTGAAGCCTACGAGCAGTACTTC.

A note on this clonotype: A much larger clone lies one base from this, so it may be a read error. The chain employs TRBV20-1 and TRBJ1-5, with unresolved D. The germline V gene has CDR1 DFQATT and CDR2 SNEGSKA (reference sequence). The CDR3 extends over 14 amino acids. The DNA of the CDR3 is TGCAGTGCCAGGCGGAGAGATAGCAATCAGCGCCAGCATTTT. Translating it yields CSARRRDSNQRQHF.

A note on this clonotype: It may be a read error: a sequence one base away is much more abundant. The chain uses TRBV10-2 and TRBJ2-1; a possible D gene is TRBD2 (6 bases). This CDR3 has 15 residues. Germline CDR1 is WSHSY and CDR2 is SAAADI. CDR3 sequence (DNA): TGTGCCAGCAGTAACCGGGACGGGAGTTACAATGAGCAGCTCTTC. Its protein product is CASSNRDGSYNEQLF.

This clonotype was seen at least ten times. Here the CDR3 reads CASSSRQGWPPLHF. CDR3 DNA sequence: TGTGCCAGCAGTTCCCGACAGGGGTGGCCACCCCTCCACTTT. The rearrangement uses TRBV6-2 or TRBV6-3 and TRBJ1-6, with 8 positions matching TRBD1. The germline CDR1 and CDR2 sequences are MNHEY and SVGEGT. CDR3 length: 14 residues. Trimming removed 4 bases from V and 11 bases from J; junction bases left unmatched: 7.

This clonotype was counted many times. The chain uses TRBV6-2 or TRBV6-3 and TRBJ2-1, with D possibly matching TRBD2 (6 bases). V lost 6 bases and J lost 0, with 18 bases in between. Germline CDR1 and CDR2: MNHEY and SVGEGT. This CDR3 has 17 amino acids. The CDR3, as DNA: TGTGCCAGCAGCCCGGGACTCCCCGAGAGCTCCTACAATGAGCAGTTCTTC. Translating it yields CASSPGLPESSYNEQFF.

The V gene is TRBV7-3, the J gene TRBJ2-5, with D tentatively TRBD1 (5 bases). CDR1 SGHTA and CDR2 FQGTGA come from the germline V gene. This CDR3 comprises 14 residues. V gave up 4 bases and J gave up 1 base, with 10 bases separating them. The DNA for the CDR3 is TGTGCCAGCAGCTATGACAGCTCCCAAGAGACCCAGTACTTC. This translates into CASSYDSSQETQYF.

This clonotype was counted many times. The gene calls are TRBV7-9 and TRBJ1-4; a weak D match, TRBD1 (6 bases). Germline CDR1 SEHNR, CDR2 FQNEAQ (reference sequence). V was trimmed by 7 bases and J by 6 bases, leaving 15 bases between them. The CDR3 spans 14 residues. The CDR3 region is CASTLGDIHEKLFF. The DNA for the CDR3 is TGTGCCAGCACCCTCGGGGACATCCATGAAAAACTGTTTTTT.

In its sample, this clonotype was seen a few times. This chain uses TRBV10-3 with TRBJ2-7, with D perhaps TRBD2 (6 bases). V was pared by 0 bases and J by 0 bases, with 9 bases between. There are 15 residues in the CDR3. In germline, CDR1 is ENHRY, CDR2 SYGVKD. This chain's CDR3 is CAISESRGSSYEQYF. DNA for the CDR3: TGTGCCATCAGTGAGTCTCGGGGGAGCTCCTACGAGCAGTACTTC.

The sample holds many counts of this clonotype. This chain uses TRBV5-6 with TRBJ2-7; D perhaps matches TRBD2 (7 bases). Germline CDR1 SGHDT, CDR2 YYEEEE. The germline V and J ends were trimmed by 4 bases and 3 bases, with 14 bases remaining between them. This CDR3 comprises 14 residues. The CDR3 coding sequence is TGTGCCAGCAGCGCGGGGGCAGGGAGCTACGAGCAGTACTTC. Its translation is CASSAGAGSYEQYF.

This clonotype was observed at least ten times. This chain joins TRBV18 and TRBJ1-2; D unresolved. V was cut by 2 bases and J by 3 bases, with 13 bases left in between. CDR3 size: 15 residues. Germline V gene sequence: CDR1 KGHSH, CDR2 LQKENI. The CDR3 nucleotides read TGTGCCAGCTCACCAATTCCCGGGTCAGACTATGGCTACACCTTC. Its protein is CASSPIPGSDYGYTF.

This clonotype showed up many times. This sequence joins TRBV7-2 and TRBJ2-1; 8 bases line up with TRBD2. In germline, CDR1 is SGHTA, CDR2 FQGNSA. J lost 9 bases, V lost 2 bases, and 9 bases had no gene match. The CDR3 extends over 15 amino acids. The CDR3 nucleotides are TGTGCCAGCAGCTTAACTGTATCGGGACTAGGTGAGCAGTTCTTC. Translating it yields CASSLTVSGLGEQFF.

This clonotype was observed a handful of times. The CDR3 nucleotides read TGCGCCAGCAAGGAGGGTTCGGACTATGGCTACACCTTC. Translation: CASKEGSDYGYTF. The V and J genes are TRBV5-1 and TRBJ1-2; D unresolved. Germline assignment: CDR1 SGHRS and CDR2 YFSETQ. The CDR3 runs 13 residues. Trimming took off 6 bases at V and 3 bases at J, with 12 bases between the two ends.